These 25 T cell receptor beta chains were sequenced from one sample in a study of shared clonotypes between healthy human individuals. Data came from immunoSEQ multiplex PCR; TCRdb stores just in-frame clones and leaves some out. This repertoire shows around 1.9 million clones, 85% to 95% found once; its top ten account for around 1.7%. The naive CD8 population came from CD45RO-negative cells selected for CCR7, without terminally differentiated effector memory CD45RA+ cells. Input material: naive CD8+ T cells from PBMCs. The receptor set was obtained from a man aged 18 to 29 in good health. Some clones in this sample may be carry-over from other donors' samples.

Here the CDR3 reads CASSLGGIGSYEQYF. The CDR3 bases are TGTGCCAGCAGCTTAGGGGGCATAGGCTCCTACGAGCAGTACTTC. The V and J genes are TRBV13 and TRBJ2-7; no clear D. The CDR3 has 15 amino acids. CDR1 and CDR2 (germline): PRHDT, FYEKMQ (reference sequence). V shed 0 bases and J shed 0 bases, with 9 bases lying between them.

This chain uses TRBV4-2 with TRBJ1-4, with a possible D match to TRBD1 (6 bases). Deletions cut 0 bases from V and 6 bases from J, with 14 bases between. The CDR3 has 16 amino acids. Per the germline V gene, CDR1 is LGHNA and CDR2 is YNFKEQ. The CDR3 is CASSQELDSRYEKLFF. Here the CDR3 DNA reads TGTGCCAGCAGCCAAGAACTGGACAGCCGGTATGAAAAACTGTTTTTT.

V gene TRBV6-5 combines with J gene TRBJ2-1; TRBD2 is a possible D gene (6 bases). The CDR3 runs 15 residues. Germline lookup yields CDR1 MNHEY and CDR2 SVGAGI. V gave up 1 base and J gave up 6 bases, with 13 bases separating them. The CDR3 nucleotides are TGTGCCAGCAGTTACTACTCGGGAGCCCTCAATGAGCAGTTCTTC. It encodes CASSYYSGALNEQFF.

The rearrangement links TRBV27 to TRBJ1-1; 8 nucleotides align to TRBD1. The CDR3 consists of 16 residues. Trimming cost V 5 bases and J 5 bases; bases outside gene matches: 13. Germline V gene data show CDR1 as MNHEY and CDR2 as SMNVEV (reference sequence). CDR3 amino acids: CASSPEGQGGGTEAFF. CDR3 in DNA: TGTGCCAGCAGTCCAGAAGGACAGGGTGGTGGTACTGAAGCTTTCTTT.

Comment on this clone: Other DNA sequences from this sample encode an identical CDR3 as well. V is TRBV5-1 and J is TRBJ1-2, with a possible D match to TRBD1 (5 bases). The CDR3 length is 14 residues. Germline V gene lookup returns CDR1 SGHRS and CDR2 YFSETQ. The V end was cut by 4 bases, the J end by 0 bases, with 10 bases between. CDR3 region: CASSPRDSNYGYTF. For the CDR3, the DNA is TGCGCCAGCAGCCCCAGGGACTCTAACTATGGCTACACCTTC.

The chain is built from TRBV4-1 and TRBJ2-7; no clear D. This CDR3 has 13 amino acids. V was trimmed by 4 bases and J by 6 bases, leaving 13 bases between them. Germline V gene sequence: CDR1 MGHRA, CDR2 YSYEKL. CDR3 coding DNA: TGCGCCAGCAGCCTCCGGGTAAGCCGCGAGCAGTACTTC. It yields the protein CASSLRVSREQYF.

In the case of this clone: Other DNA sequences from this sample encode an identical CDR3 as well. V gene TRBV27 combines with J gene TRBJ2-3; D call uncertain. From germline, CDR1 is MNHEY and CDR2 SMNVEV (reference sequence). The CDR3 covers 13 residues. The V gene lost 0 bases and the J gene lost 1 base, with 2 bases spanning the gap. The CDR3 DNA reads TGTGCCAGCAGTTTATCCCGCACAGATACGCAGTATTTT. It codes for CASSLSRTDTQYF.

The chain carries TRBV10-2 and TRBJ2-7, with 7 bases fitting TRBD2. V lost 5 bases, J lost 5 bases, and 9 bases stayed unmatched. This CDR3 has 14 residues. Germline V gene data show CDR1 as WSHSY and CDR2 as SAAADI. The CDR3 bases are TGCGCCAGCAGTCCCCCGGGGGGTCTAGACGAGCAGTACTTC. Translation gives CASSPPGGLDEQYF.

The rearrangement joins TRBV9 to TRBJ2-7; D uncertain. Germline loops: CDR1 SGDLS, CDR2 YYNGEE. Trimming pared 0 bases from V and 3 bases from J, leaving 10 bases between. The CDR3 sequence is 14 residues long. The CDR3 DNA is TGTGCCAGCAGCGTAGGTCAGCTTAACTACGAGCAGTACTTC. This codes for CASSVGQLNYEQYF.

This chain links TRBV19 with TRBJ2-1; D is ambiguous. In germline, CDR1 is LNHDA, CDR2 SQIVND (reference sequence). The CDR3 covers 16 residues. Trimming pared 6 bases from V and 8 bases from J, leaving 23 bases between. CDR3 sequence: CASSRVVIVGMHEQFF. The CDR3 DNA is TGTGCCAGTAGCCGGGTAGTCATCGTGGGGATGCATGAGCAGTTCTTC.

About this clone: Other DNA variants within this sample encode the same CDR3. The genes are TRBV28 and TRBJ2-3; TRBD2 matches at 12 bases. Germline loops: CDR1 MDHEN, CDR2 SYDVKM. CDR3 length: 14 amino acids. Trimming removed 6 bases from V and 5 bases from J; junction bases left unmatched: 3. In DNA form, the CDR3 reads TGTGCCAGCAGCCTGACTAGCGGGAGAGATACGCAGTATTTT. Translation: CASSLTSGRDTQYF.

This clone was counted only a few times. The chain is built from TRBV25-1 and TRBJ1-4; maybe TRBD1 (5 bases). This CDR3 contains 16 residues. Per germline, CDR1 MGHDK and CDR2 SYGVNS. Trimming removed 3 bases at V and 5 bases at J, with 16 bases between. The CDR3 DNA follows: TGTGCCAGCAGTGACAGGGACTGGGGGGAGAATGAAAAACTGTTTTTT. The encoded protein is CASSDRDWGENEKLFF.

The CDR3 loop reads CASSTGAPNQPQHF. CDR3 in DNA: TGTGCCAGCAGTACGGGGGCACCAAATCAGCCCCAGCATTTT. The chain combines TRBV6-5 with TRBJ1-5, with D perhaps TRBD1 (6 bases). The germline V gene encodes CDR1 MNHEY and CDR2 SVGAGI. The CDR3 length is 14 residues. V lost 5 bases and J 4 bases, leaving 12 bases between the germline ends.

The CDR3 spells CASSFSGGGQPQHF. Here the CDR3 DNA reads TGTGCCAGCAGTTTTTCAGGGGGTGGGCAGCCCCAGCATTTT. The rearrangement uses TRBV28 and TRBJ1-5, with 7 bases fitting TRBD1. This CDR3 spans 14 amino acids. V lost 3 bases to trimming and J lost 7 bases; unmatched junction nucleotides: 6. Looked up from germline, CDR1 is MDHEN and CDR2 is SYDVKM.

V gene TRBV29-1 combines with J gene TRBJ1-1; possibly TRBD1 for D (6 bases). CDR3 length: 12 amino acids. Trimming removed 7 bases at V and 6 bases at J, with 15 bases between. CDR1 SQVTM and CDR2 ANQGSEA come from the germline V gene. The CDR3 coding sequence is TGCAGCGATTCACAGGGTGGACCTGAAGCTTTCTTT. Translated: CSDSQGGPEAFF.

The CDR3 coding sequence is TGTGCCAGCAGCCAAGACTTCAGGGAGACAGGGGGCTTGAACACTGAAGCTTTCTTT. It specifies CASSQDFRETGGLNTEAFF. The chain employs TRBV14 and TRBJ1-1; 10 bases align to TRBD1. After removal of 0 bases from V and 0 bases from J, the junction contained 10 bases not matched to a gene. The CDR3 consists of 19 residues. Germline V gene data show CDR1 as SGHDN and CDR2 as FVKESK.

The rearrangement uses TRBV18 and TRBJ2-1, with D unclear. V lost 0 bases to trimming and J lost 0 bases, with 15 bases between them. This CDR3 region has 18 residues. Looked up from germline, CDR1 is KGHSH and CDR2 is LQKENI. The CDR3 DNA is TGTGCCAGCTCACCACCGCCGGGCTCGCTGACCTCCTACAATGAGCAGTTCTTC. It yields the protein CASSPPPGSLTSYNEQFF.

The rearrangement uses TRBV7-2 and TRBJ2-2; tentatively, D is TRBD2 (5 bases). CDR1 SGHTA and CDR2 FQGNSA come from the germline V gene. The CDR3 has 13 amino acids. V dropped 1 base and J dropped 7 bases, with 7 bases sitting between them. CDR3 DNA sequence: TGTGCCAGCAGCTTAGATCGGGGCGGGGAGCTGTTTTTT. Its translation: CASSLDRGGELFF.

About this clone: Other DNA sequences in this sample translate to the same CDR3. The rearrangement uses TRBV28 and TRBJ2-7; 7 bases align to TRBD1. This CDR3 contains 13 residues. V lost 5 bases, J lost 4 bases, and 5 bases stayed unmatched. From germline, CDR1 is MDHEN and CDR2 SYDVKM. As DNA, the CDR3 is TGTGCCAGCAGTCCCAGGGACAGTTACGAGCAGTACTTC. It translates to CASSPRDSYEQYF.

The rearrangement joins TRBV19 to TRBJ2-5, with no clear D. The CDR3 extends over 13 amino acids. V lost 5 bases and J lost 2, with 9 bases in between. From germline, CDR1 is LNHDA and CDR2 SQIVND (reference sequence). CDR3 residues: CASSPYLQETQYF. In nucleotides, the CDR3 is TGTGCCAGTAGTCCGTATCTACAAGAGACCCAGTACTTC.

The chain employs TRBV7-8 and TRBJ2-7; 7 nucleotides agree with TRBD1. The germline CDR1 and CDR2 sequences are SGHVS and FQNEAQ. Germline trimming cut 3 bases from V and 5 bases from J; bases unmatched to any gene: 13. The CDR3 runs 16 residues. CDR3 protein: CASSLRANRGINEQYF. CDR3 sequence (DNA): TGTGCCAGCAGCTTGCGAGCTAACAGGGGAATCAACGAGCAGTACTTC.

The V and J genes are TRBV2 and TRBJ1-5; 7 bases are a match to TRBD1. J was trimmed by 4 bases and V by 1 base; bases with no gene match: 7. This CDR3 is built from 16 residues. Germline lookup yields CDR1 SNHLY and CDR2 FYNNEI. The CDR3 DNA is TGTGCCAGCAGTGAAGTGGGGGCAGGGGGGAATCAGCCCCAGCATTTT. It yields the protein CASSEVGAGGNQPQHF.

The rearrangement joins TRBV10-3 to TRBJ2-3; D remains unclear. CDR3 size: 14 residues. The V gene's germline CDR1 is ENHRY and CDR2 SYGVKD. V was pared by 7 bases and J by 4 bases, with 15 bases between. CDR3: CAIKSVAPADTQYF. The DNA for the CDR3 is TGTGCCATCAAGTCTGTAGCCCCGGCAGATACGCAGTATTTT.

The chain combines TRBV30 with TRBJ2-6, with TRBD1 matching 7 bases. Germline-derived CDR1 and CDR2 are GTSNPN and SVGIG (reference sequence). Trimming cost V 3 bases and J 0 bases; bases outside gene matches: 8. There are 17 residues in the CDR3. The chain's CDR3 is CAWRDGTAPSGANVLTF. The DNA of the CDR3 is TGTGCCTGGAGAGACGGGACAGCACCCTCTGGGGCCAACGTCCTGACTTTC.

This rearrangement joins TRBV7-8 to TRBJ2-4; TRBD2 matches at 11 bases. Germline loops: CDR1 SGHVS, CDR2 FQNEAQ. V trimming: 3 bases; J trimming: 0 bases; junction bases outside the gene matches: 7. This CDR3 is 18 amino acids long. CDR3 DNA sequence: TGTGCCAGCAGCTTTAGGGGACTAGCGGAAGTAGCCAAAAACATTCAGTACTTC. This gives the protein CASSFRGLAEVAKNIQYF.